This T cell receptor beta chain was recovered during a study of cytomegalovirus exposure and HLA in healthy donors. Points from the study as a whole: Overall, approximately 150 TCR beta chains were annotated as cytomegalovirus-associated. Previously analyzed data showed that most TCR beta V segments were productive at a frequency of about 87% or about 30%.

On this clone: What it binds is not known.

The PCR used 60 Vbeta and 13 Jbeta primers. Study processing details: Later analysis identified tens of millions of unique TCR beta chains, roughly 11 million shared. Produced via immunoSEQ multiplex PCR; TCRdb's table is partial and in-frame only. V, J and clone size are taken as reported in that table, and D and trimming were inferred from the DNA itself. This table has fewer than 200,000 clones, 65% to 90% appearing once. CDR3 length: 13 amino acids. The V end lost 5 bases, the J end lost 6 bases, and 10 bases lay between the germline ends. CDR1 is MNHEY and CDR2 is SMNVEV in the germline V gene (reference sequence).

The TCR originated in a human donor in good health. V usage is TRBV27 and J usage is TRBJ1-4; tentatively, D is TRBD1 (6 bases). The sample was PBMCs. The CDR3 sequence: CASSRYRDEKLFF. The DNA of the CDR3 is TGTGCCAGCAGTAGATACAGGGATGAAAAACTGTTTTTT.